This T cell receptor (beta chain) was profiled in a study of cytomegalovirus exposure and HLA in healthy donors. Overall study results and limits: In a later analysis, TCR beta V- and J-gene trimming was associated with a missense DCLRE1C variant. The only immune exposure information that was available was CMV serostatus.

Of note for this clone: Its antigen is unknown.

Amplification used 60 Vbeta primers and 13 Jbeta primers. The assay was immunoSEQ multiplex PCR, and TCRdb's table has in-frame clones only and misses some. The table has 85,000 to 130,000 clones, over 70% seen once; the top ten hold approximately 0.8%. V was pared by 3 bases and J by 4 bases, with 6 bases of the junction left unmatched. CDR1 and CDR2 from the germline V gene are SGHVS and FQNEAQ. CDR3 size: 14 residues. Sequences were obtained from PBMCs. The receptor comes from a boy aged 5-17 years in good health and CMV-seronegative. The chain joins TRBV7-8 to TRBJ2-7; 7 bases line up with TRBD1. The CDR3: CASSLRTGVYEQYF. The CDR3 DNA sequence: TGTGCCAGCAGCTTGAGAACAGGGGTTTACGAGCAGTACTTC.